Presented here are 32 T cell receptor beta chains from one specimen sequenced in a study of early T cells in non-severe SARS-CoV-2 infection. TCRdb independently ran MiXCR on the 5' RACE reads; one entry per CDR3 protein. The data show tens of thousands of distinct CDR3 sequences, 14% seen once. Sample: whole blood. Receptors originate from an adult who was a healthcare worker with PCR-confirmed SARS-CoV-2 infection or an uninfected control (not recorded which).

This clonotype was found many times. The gene calls are TRBV7-6 and TRBJ2-2; D unresolved. Looked up from germline, CDR1 is SGHVS and CDR2 is FNYEAQ. Between the trimmed V and J ends, which lost 4 bases and 1 base, there was a span of 1 base. The CDR3 is 12 residues long. The CDR3 loop reads CASSWNTGELFF. The CDR3 nucleotides are TGTGCCAGCAGCTGGAACACCGGGGAGCTGTTTTTT.

V gene TRBV24-1 combines with J gene TRBJ2-5; D is undetermined. Germline V gene data show CDR1 as KGHDR and CDR2 as SFDVKD. This CDR3 is built from 12 residues. V was shortened by 7 bases and J by 3 bases, with 8 bases between the two germline ends. The CDR3: CATSGDKETQYF. As DNA, the CDR3 is TGTGCCACCAGCGGTGATAAAGAGACCCAGTACTTC.

J is TRBJ1-6 and V is TRBV27; D is undetermined. This CDR3 has 12 residues. Between the trimmed V and J ends, which lost 1 base and 9 bases, there was a span of 4 bases. The germline V gene encodes CDR1 MNHEY and CDR2 SMNVEV (reference sequence). CDR3 amino acids: CASSLFGSPLHF. CDR3 sequence (DNA): TGTGCCAGCAGTTTATTTGGTTCACCCCTCCACTTT.

The chain employs TRBV11-3 and TRBJ2-1, with 7 nucleotides matching TRBD2. V was pared by 5 bases and J by 6 bases, with 10 bases of the junction left unmatched. The germline V gene encodes CDR1 SGHNT and CDR2 YENEEA. CDR3 length: 15 residues. Written as DNA, the CDR3 is TGTGCCAGCAGCCCTATCCCGGGACTAAGCAATGAGCAGTTCTTC. Protein sequence: CASSPIPGLSNEQFF.

V and J are TRBV18 and TRBJ2-1, with D perhaps being TRBD1 or TRBD2 (5 bases each). Trimming shortened V by 6 bases and J by 9 bases, and 24 bases separated the two germline ends. Germline-derived CDR1 and CDR2 are KGHSH and LQKENI. The CDR3 spans 16 residues. CDR3 in DNA: TGTGCCAGCTCGCAGTCCCGGGACGGAGAATCGGGTGAGCAGTTCTTC. As protein: CASSQSRDGESGEQFF.

Only a few counts were recorded for this clonotype. The rearrangement links TRBV7-9 to TRBJ1-1; no definite D call. The CDR3 is made up of 11 amino acids. V was cut by 5 bases and J by 4 bases, with 5 bases left in between. CDR1 and CDR2 from the germline V gene are SEHNR and FQNEAQ (reference sequence). The CDR3 DNA follows: TGTGCCAGCAGCCCGAGCACTGAAGCTTTCTTT. It yields the protein CASSPSTEAFF.

This clonotype has only a few counts. V and J are TRBV3-1 and TRBJ2-1; D may be TRBD2 (6 bases). V lost 3 bases to trimming and J lost 0 bases, with 9 bases between them. This CDR3 has 15 residues. Looked up from germline, CDR1 is LGHDT and CDR2 is YNNKEL (reference sequence). The CDR3 spells CASSHGGISYNEQFF. The CDR3 DNA sequence: TGTGCCAGCAGCCACGGCGGGATCTCCTACAATGAGCAGTTCTTC.

The CDR3 DNA reads as TGTGCCAGCAGCTTAGTTTGGGTAGGAAGCAATTCACCCCTCCACTTT. Translation gives CASSLVWVGSNSPLHF. This sequence joins TRBV7-2 and TRBJ1-6; the D is unclear. The CDR3 is made up of 16 amino acids. V gave up 1 base and J gave up 7 bases, with 14 bases separating them. From germline, CDR1 is SGHTA and CDR2 FQGNSA. The variable domain in full, with the rest retrieved from reference TRBV7-2 and TRBJ1-6, is GAGVSQSPSNKVTEKGKDVELRCDPISGHTALYWYRQSLGQGLEFLIYFQGNSAPDKSGLPSDRFSAERTGGSVSTLTIQRTQQEDSAVYLCASSLVWVGSNSPLHFGNGTRLTVT.

This clonotype was detected a few times. The chain is built from TRBV7-8 and TRBJ2-7, with 8 bases aligning to TRBD1. The CDR3 has 13 residues. The germline V gene has CDR1 SGHVS and CDR2 FQNEAQ. V was pared by 5 bases and J by 3 bases, with 3 bases of the junction left unmatched. The CDR3: CASSQGAYYEQYF. The CDR3 DNA is TGTGCCAGCAGCCAGGGGGCCTACTACGAGCAGTACTTC.

The chain combines TRBV5-1 with TRBJ2-1, with D perhaps matching TRBD2 (6 bases). The CDR3 has 13 amino acids. V was trimmed by 2 bases and J by 6 bases, leaving 9 bases between them. Germline V lookup: CDR1 SGHRS, CDR2 YFSETQ. The CDR3 loop is CASSLGSGNEQFF. The DNA for the CDR3 is TGCGCCAGCAGCTTAGGTAGCGGCAATGAGCAGTTCTTC.

The chain carries TRBV2 and TRBJ1-1; D uncertain. The CDR3 length is 13 residues. CDR1 and CDR2 (germline): SNHLY, FYNNEI. V was trimmed by 7 bases and J by 6 bases, leaving 15 bases between them. The CDR3 here is CASIYHQSAEAFF. The CDR3 DNA sequence: TGTGCCAGCATCTACCACCAGAGCGCTGAAGCTTTCTTT.

The chain is built from TRBV25-1 and TRBJ2-3; D possibly corresponds to TRBD1 (6 bases). The germline V gene has CDR1 MGHDK and CDR2 SYGVNS. The CDR3 sequence is 13 residues long. V was shortened by 4 bases and J by 2 bases, with 7 bases between the two germline ends. This CDR3 reads CASSGQVTDTQYF. The CDR3 DNA reads as TGTGCCAGCAGTGGACAGGTCACAGATACGCAGTATTTT.

This clonotype has at least ten counts. This chain links TRBV12-3 or TRBV12-4 with TRBJ2-4; TRBD2 agrees at 9 bases. V lost 6 bases to trimming and J lost 9 bases; unmatched junction nucleotides: 3. The CDR3 has 12 residues. The DNA of the CDR3 is TGTGCCAGCAGCCGTAGCGGGGGCATTCAGTACTTC. It encodes CASSRSGGIQYF.

Here the CDR3 reads CSVAQGYDEQYF. In DNA, the CDR3 is TGCAGCGTTGCACAGGGCTACGACGAGCAGTACTTC. The chain joins TRBV29-1 to TRBJ2-7, with D maybe TRBD1 (6 bases). This CDR3 spans 12 amino acids. Germline loops: CDR1 SQVTM, CDR2 ANQGSEA. V was shortened by 4 bases and J by 5 bases, with 12 bases between the two germline ends.

This clonotype showed up just a few times. The chain employs TRBV27 and TRBJ2-1, with 9 bases matching TRBD2. The CDR3 is 13 residues long. The junction had 1 base not matched to a gene; V was cut back by 4 bases and J by 6 bases. Germline V CDR1 and CDR2: MNHEY, SMNVEV (reference sequence). The CDR3 sequence is CASSSRGGNEQFF. CDR3 coding DNA: TGTGCCAGCAGTTCGCGGGGGGGCAATGAGCAGTTCTTC.

In its sample, this clonotype was seen a few times. This chain connects TRBV7-9 to TRBJ2-7; 8 positions agree with TRBD1. Germline V gives CDR1 SEHNR, CDR2 FQNEAQ (reference sequence). Trimming cost V 1 base and J 4 bases; bases outside gene matches: 18. This CDR3 has 19 residues. This CDR3 reads CASSLDRSRGTGTSYEQYF. For the CDR3, the DNA is TGTGCCAGCAGCTTAGATCGGAGTCGGGGGACAGGTACCTCATACGAGCAGTACTTC.

This clonotype appeared once. The rearrangement joins TRBV28 to TRBJ1-2; 10 positions match TRBD1. The germline gives CDR1 MDHEN, CDR2 SYDVKM. V shed 5 bases and J 2 bases; nucleotides not matched to a gene: 2. The CDR3 has 14 residues. In DNA form, the CDR3 reads TGTGCCAGCAGTCGGGACAGGGGAAACTATGGCTACACCTTC. Translation: CASSRDRGNYGYTF.

The genes are TRBV7-9 and TRBJ1-1; tentatively, D is TRBD1 (6 bases). Germline V gene sequence: CDR1 SEHNR, CDR2 FQNEAQ (reference sequence). The V and J ends lost 5 bases and 4 bases respectively, with 11 bases between them. The CDR3 spans 13 residues. The CDR3 DNA reads TGTGCCAGCAGCGCCACAGGGCTCACTGAAGCTTTCTTT. It codes for CASSATGLTEAFF.

This clonotype has more than one count but fewer than ten. The V and J genes are TRBV3-1 and TRBJ2-5; TRBD2 might be the D (5 bases). The CDR3 runs 17 residues. Germline V lookup: CDR1 LGHDT, CDR2 YNNKEL (reference sequence). V was cut by 0 bases and J by 1 base, with 15 bases left in between. This chain's CDR3 is CASSQESRADSQETQYF. CDR3 DNA sequence: TGTGCCAGCAGCCAAGAGTCGCGAGCGGACTCCCAAGAGACCCAGTACTTC.

This clonotype was detected once. The chain carries TRBV7-2 and TRBJ2-3; either TRBD1 or TRBD2 may fit D (6 bases each). Trimming left V 4 bases short and J 8 bases short, with 22 bases between. Germline CDR1 reads SGHTA; CDR2 reads FQGNSA. The CDR3 sequence is 16 residues long. For the CDR3, the DNA is TGTGCCAGCAGCTCGGGGTTAGGACTCGAGGGGGGTACGCAGTATTTT. Residues: CASSSGLGLEGGTQYF.

This chain joins TRBV29-1 and TRBJ1-3; D is ambiguous. CDR1 is SQVTM and CDR2 is ANQGSEA in the germline V gene. Trimming took 6 bases from V and 4 from J, leaving 13 bases between them. The CDR3 has 13 amino acids. The CDR3 DNA is TGCAGCGTGTACGATCCTCGGGGAAACACCATATATTTT. Residues: CSVYDPRGNTIYF.

The chain recombines TRBV10-1 with TRBJ2-1, with TRBD2 matching 10 bases. The V segment lost 4 bases and the J segment 3 bases; nucleotides outside the gene matches: 9. Germline values: CDR1 WNHNN, CDR2 SYGVQD (reference sequence). The CDR3 is 17 amino acids. The CDR3 reads CASSAGSGGPYYNEQFF. For the CDR3, the DNA is TGCGCCAGCAGTGCGGGTAGCGGGGGGCCCTACTACAATGAGCAGTTCTTC.

This sequence joins TRBV20-1 and TRBJ1-2; D not certain. Trimming left V 0 bases short and J 10 bases short, with 24 bases between. The CDR3 extends over 16 amino acids. Looked up from germline, CDR1 is DFQATT and CDR2 is SNEGSKA (reference sequence). In nucleotides, the CDR3 is TGCAGTGCTAGAGATCTCTTGGTGACATCAGCTTTACTCTACACCTTC. This gives the protein CSARDLLVTSALLYTF.

This clonotype was observed at least ten times. The V and J genes are TRBV4-3 and TRBJ2-3; no reliable D call. Germline CDR1 LGHNA, CDR2 YSLEER. Trimming stripped 5 bases from V and 0 bases from J, with 9 bases between. The CDR3 has 14 residues. CDR3 nucleotides: TGCGCCAGCAGCTATATCGAGAGCACAGATACGCAGTATTTT. Translated: CASSYIESTDTQYF.

This chain connects TRBV7-6 to TRBJ1-1; a weak D match, TRBD1 (6 bases). This CDR3 has 15 amino acids. V was pared by 4 bases and J by 4 bases, with 16 bases between. CDR1 is SGHVS, CDR2 FNYEAQ, per germline. Here the CDR3 DNA reads TGTGCCAGCAGCTCACAGGGCGCAGGATCCACTGAAGCTTTCTTT. Translated, it gives CASSSQGAGSTEAFF.

In this sample, this clonotype turned up many times. The chain joins TRBV12-5 to TRBJ2-3, with no clear D. CDR3 length: 13 residues. Germline V gene data show CDR1 as LGHNT and CDR2 as FRNRAP. Trimming took off 3 bases at V and 2 bases at J, with 6 bases between the two ends. The CDR3 protein is CASGFDPTDTQYF. In nucleotides, the CDR3 is TGTGCTAGTGGTTTCGACCCCACAGATACGCAGTATTTT.

J is TRBJ2-5 and V is TRBV3-1; weak D call: TRBD2 (7 bases). The length of the CDR3 is 16 residues. Germline CDR1 is LGHDT and CDR2 is YNNKEL (reference sequence). V gave up 0 bases and J gave up 4 bases, with 15 bases separating them. CDR3 coding DNA: TGTGCCAGCAGCCAAGAACGCGGGGGCCGGGGAGAGACCCAGTACTTC. It encodes CASSQERGGRGETQYF.

This clonotype was recorded a few times. The rearrangement joins TRBV28 to TRBJ2-7; D not certain. Trimming removed 5 bases at V and 3 bases at J, with 8 bases between. The CDR3 is made up of 12 amino acids. Germline V lookup: CDR1 MDHEN, CDR2 SYDVKM. Written as DNA, the CDR3 is TGTGCCAGCAGTGAACAGTACTACGAGCAGTACTTC. Its protein is CASSEQYYEQYF.

At least ten counts were recorded for this clonotype. V usage is TRBV7-9 and J usage is TRBJ2-7; TRBD1 matches at 8 bases. Germline V gene lookup returns CDR1 SEHNR and CDR2 FQNEAQ (reference sequence). The CDR3 covers 13 residues. Losses at the gene ends were 5 bases for V and 9 bases for J; bases not matched to a gene: 9. In DNA form, the CDR3 reads TGTGCCAGCAGCCCTGGACAGGGAATGGGGCAGTACTTC. Amino acid sequence: CASSPGQGMGQYF.

This clonotype was found a few times. This chain joins TRBV12-3 or TRBV12-4 and TRBJ1-4, with TRBD1 identical over 11 bases. V lost 4 bases and J lost 0; bases outside the gene matches: 1. CDR3 length: 16 amino acids. DNA for the CDR3: TGTGCCAGCAGTTCGGGACAGGGGGCAACTAATGAAAAACTGTTTTTT. It encodes CASSSGQGATNEKLFF.

This clonotype has only a few counts. The V call is TRBV28, the J call TRBJ2-2; D gene ambiguous. Trimming cost V 3 bases and J 0 bases, with 8 bases left between them. Germline lookup yields CDR1 MDHEN and CDR2 SYDVKM. The CDR3 extends over 15 amino acids. CDR3 in DNA: TGTGCCAGCAGTTTGGTAACCTCGAACACCGGGGAGCTGTTTTTT. Protein product: CASSLVTSNTGELFF.

This clonotype was counted between two and nine times. The chain carries TRBV2 and TRBJ2-3; D may be TRBD1 or TRBD2 (5 bases each). Germline V gene lookup returns CDR1 SNHLY and CDR2 FYNNEI. The CDR3 is 13 amino acids. V was clipped by 7 bases and J by 0 bases, with 8 bases between them. DNA of the CDR3: TGTGCCAGCACGGGACGGAGCACAGATACGCAGTATTTT. Translated: CASTGRSTDTQYF.